This TCR beta chain was identified in a study of blood T cell repertoires in COVID-19. Looking at the study overall: From T cells, B-cell-depleted T cells, or PBMCs came the material, which was cDNA or gDNA.

The V gene's germline CDR1 is SGHDT and CDR2 YYEEEE. CDR3 length equals 14 residues. V was pared by 4 bases and J by 1 base, with 4 bases of the junction left unmatched. Authors' analysis steps: Reference gene primer amplification yielded estimated nucleated cell counts. Assay: immunoSEQ multiplex PCR; the TCRdb copy retains only in-frame clones and omits some. V and J calls and clone size are those listed in that table; D and trimming were worked out from the DNA. The data show over 25,000 clones, roughly 88% seen once. This TCR was sampled from a man in his 70s with active or convalescent COVID-19. Sequenced material: peripheral blood. The chain joins TRBV5-6 to TRBJ2-5, with 7 bases identical to TRBD1. The CDR3 nucleotides are TGTGCCAGCAGCCGACGGGACAGCCAAGAGACCCAGTACTTC. This codes for CASSRRDSQETQYF.